This T cell receptor beta chain was identified in a study of blood T cell repertoires in COVID-19. Study information: COVID-19 samples, acute and convalescent, were from the United States, Italy and Spain. The analysed material was cDNA or gDNA that came from T cells, B-cell-depleted T cells, or PBMCs.

Germline values: CDR1 SNHLY, CDR2 FYNNEI. J lost 2 bases, V lost 4 bases, and 6 bases had no gene match. This CDR3 contains 15 residues. As processed by the authors: Reference gene primer amplification gave estimated nucleated cell counts. Profiling relied on immunoSEQ multiplex PCR, and the TCRdb table lists in-frame clones only, not all of them. The V and J calls and clone size come from that table; D and trimming were worked out from the DNA. This table holds 100,000 to 150,000 clones, around 85% found once. The chain couples TRBV2 to TRBJ2-7; 9 nucleotides align to TRBD1. The TCR was taken from a man aged 70 or older who had recovered from COVID-19. Sequencing was performed on peripheral blood. CDR3 amino acids: CASSGRDRATYEQYF. DNA for the CDR3: TGTGCCAGCAGTGGCCGGGACAGGGCCACCTACGAGCAGTACTTC.